The 2 T cell receptor beta chains below were found in one sample sequenced in a study of shared clonotypes between healthy human individuals. Sequencing used immunoSEQ multiplex PCR; TCRdb keeps in-frame clones, though not all of them. The table includes some 1 million clones, 65% to 80% detected once. The material sequenced was memory CD4+ T cells sorted from blood. Stated subset: CD45RA-negative fraction. The receptors were sampled from a man aged 18 to 30 in good health.

The chain recombines TRBV5-1 with TRBJ2-7; 10 bases match TRBD2. The germline V gene encodes CDR1 SGHRS and CDR2 YFSETQ. V trimming: 4 bases; J trimming: 2 bases; junction bases outside the gene matches: 3. This CDR3 region has 14 residues. The CDR3 loop is CASSQSGRAYEQYF. The CDR3 DNA is TGCGCCAGCAGCCAGAGCGGGAGGGCCTACGAGCAGTACTTC. Full variable domain (missing parts from reference TRBV5-1 and TRBJ2-7): KAGVTQTPRYLIKTRGQQVTLSCSPISGHRSVSWYQQTPGQGLQFLFEYFSETQRNKGNFPGRFSGRQFSNSRSEMNVSTLELGDSALYLCASSQSGRAYEQYFGPGTRLTVT.

The chain couples TRBV7-2 to TRBJ2-7, with 10 bases matching TRBD2. This CDR3 has 15 amino acids. Per germline, CDR1 SGHTA and CDR2 FQGNSA. The J segment lost 2 bases and the V segment lost 5 bases, leaving 6 bases of the junction unmatched. CDR3 bases: TGTGCCAGCAGCAAATGGCTAGCGGGAGCCTACGAGCAGTACTTC. Translated: CASSKWLAGAYEQYF.